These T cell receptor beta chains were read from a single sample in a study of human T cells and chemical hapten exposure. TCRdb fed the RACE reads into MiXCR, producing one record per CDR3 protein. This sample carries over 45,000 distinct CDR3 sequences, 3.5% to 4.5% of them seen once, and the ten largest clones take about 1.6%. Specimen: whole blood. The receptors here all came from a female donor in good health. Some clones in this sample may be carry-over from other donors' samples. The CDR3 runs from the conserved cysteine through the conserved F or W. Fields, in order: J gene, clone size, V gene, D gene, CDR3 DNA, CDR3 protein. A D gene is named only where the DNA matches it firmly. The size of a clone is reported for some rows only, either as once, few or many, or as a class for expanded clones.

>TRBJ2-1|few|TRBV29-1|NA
TGCAGCGTTGAGACAGGGAGGGTCGGCAATGAGCAGTTCTTC
CSVETGRVGNEQFF
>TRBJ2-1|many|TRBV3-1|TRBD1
TGTGCCAGCAGCCGACAGGGTGCTGAACCGTACAATGAGCAGTTCTTC
CASSRQGAEPYNEQFF
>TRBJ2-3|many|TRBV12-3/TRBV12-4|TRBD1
TGTGCCAGCAGTACGACAGGGTTAAATACGCAGTATTTT
CASSTTGLNTQYF
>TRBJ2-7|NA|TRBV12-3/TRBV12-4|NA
TGTGCCAGCAGCCAACCCGGTCAGGGGAGCGAGGGGGAGCAGTACTTC
CASSQPGQGSEGEQYF
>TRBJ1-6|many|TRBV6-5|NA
TGTGCCAGCAGAAAGACGGGTTCCAACTATAATTCACCCCTCCACTTT
CASRKTGSNYNSPLHF
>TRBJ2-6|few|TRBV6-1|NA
TGTGCCAGCAGCGACTCTGGGGCCAACGTCCTGACTTTC
CASSDSGANVLTF
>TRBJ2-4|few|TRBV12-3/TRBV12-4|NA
TGTGCCAGCAGTTTCGCCCGGGTGGGGGCGAACATTCAGTACTTC
CASSFARVGANIQYF
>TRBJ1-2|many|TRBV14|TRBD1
TGTGCCAGCAGCCAAGTTGGGACAGGCTCCATTTATGGCTACACCTTC
CASSQVGTGSIYGYTF
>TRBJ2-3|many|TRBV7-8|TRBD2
TGTGCCAGCAGCCCTAGCGGGGGGCCCGCAGATACGCAGTATTTT
CASSPSGGPADTQYF
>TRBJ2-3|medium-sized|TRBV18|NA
TGTGCCAGCTCACCAAATGCGGCAGATACGCAGTATTTT
CASSPNAADTQYF
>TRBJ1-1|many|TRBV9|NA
TGTGCCAGCAGCGTAGGAGAGGGGCGGACCGGATTGAACACTGAAGCTTTCTTT
CASSVGEGRTGLNTEAFF
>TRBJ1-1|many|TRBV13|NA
TGTGCCAGCACTACCTCAGGGGTCTCTATGAACACTGAAGCTTTCTTT
CASTTSGVSMNTEAFF
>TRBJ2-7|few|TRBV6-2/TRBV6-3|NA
TGTGCCAGCAGTTACGCCGCCCGTATTTCCGAGCAGTACTTC
CASSYAARISEQYF
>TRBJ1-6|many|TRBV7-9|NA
TGTGCCAGCAGCCAGGGCGTTAATTCACCCCTCCACTTT
CASSQGVNSPLHF
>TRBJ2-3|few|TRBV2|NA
TGTGCCAGCAGCCCCACCCCCGGGCCAACAGATACGCAGTATTTT
CASSPTPGPTDTQYF
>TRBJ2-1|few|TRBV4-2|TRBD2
TGTGCCAGCAGCTCTCTAGCGGGGGGGATAAACTACAATGAGCAGTTCTTC
CASSSLAGGINYNEQFF
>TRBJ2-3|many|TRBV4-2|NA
TGTGCCAGCAGCCAAAAAAGGTCCCAGGTGGAGGGCACAGATACGCAGTATTTT
CASSQKRSQVEGTDTQYF
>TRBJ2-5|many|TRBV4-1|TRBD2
TGCGCCAGCAGCCAAAGTCGATCGGGACTAGCGGTCGGTGGCCTCCAAGAGACCCAGTACTTC
CASSQSRSGLAVGGLQETQYF
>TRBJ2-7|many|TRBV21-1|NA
TGTGCCAGCAGCAAAGGAAGGCACAGCTCCTACGAGCAGTACTTC
CASSKGRHSSYEQYF
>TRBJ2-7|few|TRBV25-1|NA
TGTGCCAGCAGTGATTTGGGGGAGCCCTACGAGCAGTACTTC
CASSDLGEPYEQYF
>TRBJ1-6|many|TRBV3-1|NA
TGTGCCAGCAGCCAGGACACCCGAAATTCACCCCTCCACTTT
CASSQDTRNSPLHF
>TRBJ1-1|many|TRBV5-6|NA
TGTGCCAGCAGCTTGGTACAGGGTGGCACTGAAGCTTTCTTT
CASSLVQGGTEAFF
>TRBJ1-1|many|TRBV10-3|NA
TGTGCCATCAGCAGCCGCGAAAGGCCTGAAGCTTTCTTT
CAISSRERPEAFF
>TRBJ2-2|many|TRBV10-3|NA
TGTGCCATCACTGGACAGCATCTGAACACCGGGGAGCTGTTTTTT
CAITGQHLNTGELFF
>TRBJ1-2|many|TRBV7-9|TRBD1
TGTGCCAGCAGCCTCCACCGGGACAGGGGCGGAGATGGCTACACCTTC
CASSLHRDRGGDGYTF
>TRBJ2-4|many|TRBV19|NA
TGTGCCAGTAGTATTCCCCCGGGAACGGCCAAAAACATTCAGTACTTC
CASSIPPGTAKNIQYF
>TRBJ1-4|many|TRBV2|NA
TGTGCCTTGGGCCCAACTAATGAAAAACTGTTTTTT
CALGPTNEKLFF
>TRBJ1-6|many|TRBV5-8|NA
TGTGCCAGCAGCTTGGCCTGGGGACGAACTAATTCACCCCTCCACTTT
CASSLAWGRTNSPLHF
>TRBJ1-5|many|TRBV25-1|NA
TGTGCCAGCAGTGGAGAGGGGCCCCAGCATTTT
CASSGEGPQHF
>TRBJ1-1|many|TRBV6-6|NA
TGTGCCAGCAGAGGGAGGGGGAGGGACACTGAAGCTTTCTTT
CASRGRGRDTEAFF
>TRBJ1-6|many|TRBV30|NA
TGTGCCTGGAGTGCCAGGGAGGCCCTCCACTTT
CAWSAREALHF
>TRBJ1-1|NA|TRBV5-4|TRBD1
TGTGCCAGCAGCTCAAAATCAGGGGGAATCACTGAAGCTTTCTTT
CASSSKSGGITEAFF
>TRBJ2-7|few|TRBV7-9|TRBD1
TGTGCCAGCAGCTTAGTAGGGACAGGGGTCGAGCAGTACTTC
CASSLVGTGVEQYF
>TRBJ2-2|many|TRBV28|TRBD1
TGTGCCAGCAGTCTCTCGGGACAGGGCGGAACCGGGGAGCTGTTTTTT
CASSLSGQGGTGELFF
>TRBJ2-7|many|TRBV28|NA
TGTGCCAGCAGCAAGTGGGACGGTTACGAGCAGTACTTC
CASSKWDGYEQYF
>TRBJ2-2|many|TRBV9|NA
TGTGCCAGCAGCGTAGTAGTAGCGGCCGGGGAGCTGTTTTTT
CASSVVVAAGELFF
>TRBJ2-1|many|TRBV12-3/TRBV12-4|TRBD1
TGTGCCAGCAGTTTAGTGCTATTATGGGGACAGGGGTACAATGAGCAGTTCTTC
CASSLVLLWGQGYNEQFF
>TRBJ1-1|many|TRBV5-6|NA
TGTGCCAGCAGCCGGCTGGTGACTGAAGCTTTCTTT
CASSRLVTEAFF
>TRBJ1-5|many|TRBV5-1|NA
TGCGCCAGCAGCCCCGGAACCAGCAATCAGCCCCAGCATTTT
CASSPGTSNQPQHF
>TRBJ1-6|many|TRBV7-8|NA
TGTGCCAGCAGTTATCAGGGACTATCCTATAATTCACCCCTCCACTTT
CASSYQGLSYNSPLHF
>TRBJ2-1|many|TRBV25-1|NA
TGTGCCAGCAGTGAATCGGGCGGGGCAAACTACAATGAGCAGTTCTTC
CASSESGGANYNEQFF
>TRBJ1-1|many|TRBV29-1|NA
TGCAGCGTTGGACGGCCGAACACTGAAGCTTTCTTT
CSVGRPNTEAFF
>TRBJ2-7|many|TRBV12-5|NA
TGTGCTAGTGGTTTCGATGCAGGGCGGTACGAGCAGTACTTC
CASGFDAGRYEQYF
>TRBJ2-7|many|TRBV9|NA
TGTGCCAGCAGCGTAGGTACGGGGAGTCTCAACGAGCAGTACTTC
CASSVGTGSLNEQYF
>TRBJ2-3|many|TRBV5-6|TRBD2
TGTGCCAGCAGCTTGGGGCAGCGGGGGTTGACGCAGTATTTT
CASSLGQRGLTQYF
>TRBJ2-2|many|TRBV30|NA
TGTGCCTGGAGCAAGGGTCCTCCTACCGGGGAGCTGTTTTTT
CAWSKGPPTGELFF
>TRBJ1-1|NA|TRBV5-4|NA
TGTGCCAGCAGCGCGAGGAACACTGAAGCTTTCTTT
CASSARNTEAFF
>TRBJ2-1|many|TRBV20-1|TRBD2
TGCAGTGCTGCTTCTAGCGGGGCCAGCTACAATGAGCAGTTCTTC
CSAASSGASYNEQFF
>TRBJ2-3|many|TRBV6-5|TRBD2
TGTGCCAGCAGGCGCTATCAACTAGCGGGGGGGACAGATACGCAGTATTTT
CASRRYQLAGGTDTQYF
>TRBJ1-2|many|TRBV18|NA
TGTGCCAGCTCAGTCGGACAAGGACTTTTCTATGGCTACACCTTC
CASSVGQGLFYGYTF
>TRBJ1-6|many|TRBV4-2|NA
TGTGCCAGCAGCCAAGATCCCCTTAATTTACAGCAATTCTCACCCCTCCACTTT
CASSQDPLNLQQFSPLHF
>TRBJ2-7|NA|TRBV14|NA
TGTGCCAGCAGCCAAACAGGCTTTCCCTACGAGCAGTACTTC
CASSQTGFPYEQYF
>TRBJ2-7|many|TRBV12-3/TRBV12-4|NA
TGTGCCAGCAGTGCCAGGGGCTCCTACGAGCAGTACTTC
CASSARGSYEQYF
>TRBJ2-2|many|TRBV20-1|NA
TGCAGTGCTAGGCCAGGGAGTAACACCGGGGAGCTGTTTTTT
CSARPGSNTGELFF